These T cell receptor beta chains were read from a single sample in a study of beta chain features in type 1 diabetes. The method was immunoSEQ multiplex PCR; TCRdb's version includes in-frame clones alone and lacks a portion of them. Here the sample spans some 290,000 clones, less than 30% being singletons. The specimen sequenced was naive CD4+ T cells from blood. All receptors come from a woman in her 30s with type 1 diabetes. Both conserved end residues are part of each CDR3. A D gene is named only where the DNA matches it firmly. The size field is filled for only some rows; it gives once, few, many or a size class.

>TRBJ2-1|TRBV7-3|few|TRBD1
CASSTDRGREQFF
TGTGCCAGCAGCACCGACAGGGGTCGTGAGCAGTTCTTC
>TRBJ2-1|TRBV14|NA|NA
CASRSFQGLHNEQFF
TGTGCCAGCCGATCATTTCAGGGTCTACACAATGAGCAGTTCTTC
>TRBJ2-1|TRBV4-2|few|TRBD2
CASSQVGVGTSTYNEQFF
TGTGCCAGCAGCCAAGTCGGAGTCGGGACTAGCACGTACAATGAGCAGTTCTTC
>TRBJ2-5|TRBV4-1|NA|TRBD2
CASSQEKAGGPEETQYF
TGCGCCAGCAGCCAAGAAAAAGCGGGAGGGCCGGAGGAGACCCAGTACTTC
>TRBJ1-1|TRBV30|few|NA
CAWRVQNMNTEAFF
TGTGCCTGGAGGGTACAGAACATGAACACTGAAGCTTTCTTT
>TRBJ2-7|TRBV5-1|NA|TRBD2
CASSFSGTPSYEQYF
TGCGCCAGCAGCTTCAGCGGGACGCCCTCCTACGAGCAGTACTTC
>TRBJ2-3|TRBV29-1|few|NA
CSVESGRSTDTQYF
TGCAGCGTTGAAAGCGGGCGAAGCACAGATACGCAGTATTTT
>TRBJ2-1|TRBV18|NA|TRBD2
CASSPLAGASNEQFF
TGTGCCAGCTCACCACTAGCGGGAGCCTCCAATGAGCAGTTCTTC
>TRBJ1-2|TRBV27|NA|NA
CASSLNRDSPYGYTF
TGTGCCAGCAGTCTCAACCGGGACTCTCCTTATGGCTACACCTTC
>TRBJ1-4|TRBV19|few|TRBD1
CASSAGTGHEKLFF
TGTGCCAGTAGTGCCGGGACAGGGCATGAAAAACTGTTTTTT
>TRBJ2-1|TRBV5-1|once|NA
CASKRTAISYNEQFF
TGCGCCAGCAAGAGGACAGCCATCTCCTACAATGAGCAGTTCTTC
>TRBJ1-1|TRBV7-8|NA|NA
CASSLGGLGMNTEAFF
TGTGCCAGCAGCTTGGGGGGTCTGGGGATGAACACTGAAGCTTTCTTT
>TRBJ1-2|TRBV29-1|NA|NA
CSVSLSGGYTF
TGCAGCGTTTCGCTTTCGGGTGGCTACACCTTC
>TRBJ2-1|TRBV15|few|NA
CATSRVGVDEQFF
TGTGCCACCAGCAGAGTAGGGGTCGATGAGCAGTTCTTC
>TRBJ1-2|TRBV25-1|NA|NA
CASTDPGGLYGYTF
TGTGCCAGCACGGATCCAGGTGGGCTCTATGGCTACACCTTC
>TRBJ2-7|TRBV7-3|NA|TRBD1
CASSLGSPGTGLYF
TGTGCCAGCAGCTTGGGTTCTCCCGGGACAGGGTTATACTTC
>TRBJ1-5|TRBV27|NA|NA
CASSFMSNQPQHF
TGTGCCAGCAGTTTTATGAGCAATCAGCCCCAGCATTTT
>TRBJ2-3|TRBV29-1|few|NA
CSVDFASTDTQYF
TGCAGCGTTGACTTTGCGAGCACAGATACGCAGTATTTT
>TRBJ1-2|TRBV20-1|NA|NA
CSARTAGGYTF
TGCAGTGCCAGGACAGCAGGTGGCTACACCTTC
>TRBJ2-7|TRBV7-8|once|TRBD1
CASSFLTDRGTTTLYEQYF
TGTGCCAGCAGCTTTTTAACAGACAGGGGAACTACTACCCTCTACGAGCAGTACTTC
>TRBJ1-5|TRBV30|NA|NA
CAWSAGYSYQPQHF
TGTGCCTGGAGTGCAGGGTACTCCTATCAGCCCCAGCATTTT
>TRBJ2-1|TRBV20-1|NA|NA
CSASRRDEQFF
TGCAGTGCTAGTCGGAGAGATGAGCAGTTCTTC
>TRBJ1-1|TRBV29-1|NA|TRBD1
CSVRTGGHMNTEAFF
TGCAGCGTACGGACAGGGGGGCACATGAACACTGAAGCTTTCTTT
>TRBJ2-7|TRBV5-1|few|TRBD1
CASSPTGTGNEQYF
TGCGCCAGCAGCCCGACCGGGACAGGGAACGAGCAGTACTTC
>TRBJ2-3|TRBV5-4|NA|NA
CASRDTPFRGDTQYF
TGTGCCAGCAGAGACACTCCCTTCCGTGGAGATACGCAGTATTTT
>TRBJ2-1|TRBV25-1|NA|NA
CASRTSQAGEQFF
TGTGCCAGCAGGACGAGCCAAGCGGGTGAGCAGTTCTTC
>TRBJ2-5|TRBV9|NA|TRBD2
CASSVVASGETQYF
TGTGCCAGCAGCGTAGTGGCTAGCGGAGAGACCCAGTACTTC